This T cell receptor (beta chain) derives from a study of memory CD4+ T cells and cytomegalovirus serostatus. This clone was seen a single time. Authors' processing steps: After removing out-of-frame reads, 2,204,828 distinct TCRbeta sequences remained. Method: immunoSEQ multiplex PCR; TCRdb's copy keeps in-frame clones and lacks some. V and J calls and clone size are as listed in that table; D and trimming were resolved from the DNA. The sample holds roughly 60,000 clones, around 77% seen once. The sort gate was single viable CD3+CD4+CD8-CD45RO+ cells for memory CD4+ T cells. Looked up from germline, CDR1 is LNHDA and CDR2 is SQIVND (reference sequence). This CDR3 has 15 amino acids. V dropped 7 bases and J dropped 6; count of bases not matched to a gene: 9.

The specimen was memory CD4+ T cells from blood. This sequence originates from an adult in good health and CMV-seronegative. This chain uses TRBV19 with TRBJ2-2, with TRBD2 matching 9 bases. CDR3 amino acids: CASNYRTSVAGELFF. CDR3 in DNA: TGTGCCAGTAATTACCGGACTAGCGTAGCCGGGGAGCTGTTTTTT.